This passage covers 9 T cell receptor beta chains from one sample sequenced in a study of T-cell reconstitution after alpha-beta-depleted transplantation in children. Unique molecular identifiers were incorporated when the TCRbeta library was constructed. TCRdb passed the PCR reads through MiXCR, listing each CDR3 protein once. The sample consists of about 610,000 distinct CDR3 sequences, about 10% of them appearing once. Here the sequenced sample was PBMCs from the stem cell graft donor, taken from the stem cell graft. These receptors all stem from a human donor who donated a stem cell graft to a child with acute myeloid leukemia.

This clonotype appeared a few times. The rearrangement joins TRBV29-1 to TRBJ2-1; D may match TRBD1 or TRBD2 (5 bases each). The V gene's germline CDR1 is SQVTM and CDR2 ANQGSEA. The V end was cut by 3 bases, the J end by 0 bases, with 9 bases between. The CDR3 covers 14 residues. The CDR3 DNA is TGCAGCGTTGACAGGGAGATCTCCTACAATGAGCAGTTCTTC. It specifies CSVDREISYNEQFF.

This chain uses TRBV20-1 with TRBJ1-2, with D possibly matching TRBD1 (5 bases). V was clipped by 3 bases and J by 3 bases, with 11 bases between them. CDR3 length equals 13 residues. CDR1 and CDR2 (germline): DFQATT, SNEGSKA (reference sequence). CDR3 DNA sequence: TGCAGTGCTAGGGCAGGGTCCCACTATGGCTACACCTTC. Translated, it gives CSARAGSHYGYTF.

The chain carries TRBV6-1 and TRBJ1-4, with 11 bases fitting TRBD1. The CDR3 consists of 18 residues. Germline lookup yields CDR1 MNHNS and CDR2 SASEGT. Trimming cost V 5 bases and J 0 bases; bases outside gene matches: 8. This CDR3 reads CASSTRGQGVPTNEKLFF. CDR3 DNA sequence: TGTGCCAGCAGTACCCGGGGACAGGGGGTCCCAACTAATGAAAAACTGTTTTTT.

Only a few counts were recorded for this clonotype. The V call is TRBV20-1, the J call TRBJ2-1; 10 nucleotides agree with TRBD2. With V trimmed by 3 bases and J by 8 bases, 10 bases remained unmatched. Germline V lookup: CDR1 DFQATT, CDR2 SNEGSKA (reference sequence). The CDR3 is 15 amino acids. The CDR3 DNA reads as TGCAGTGCTAGTGGGGTAGCGGGAGGCGGGGATGAGCAGTTCTTC. Protein: CSASGVAGGGDEQFF.

At least ten counts were recorded for this clonotype. V is TRBV20-1 and J is TRBJ2-3, with D perhaps TRBD1 (6 bases). Trimming took 5 bases from V and 4 from J, leaving 13 bases between them. Germline CDR1 and CDR2: DFQATT and SNEGSKA (reference sequence). CDR3 size: 13 residues. The CDR3, as DNA: TGCAGTGCTCCCAGGGCAGGGGCAGATACGCAGTATTTT. Protein product: CSAPRAGADTQYF.

This clonotype was observed many times. CDR3 region: CASSQSLGSGHEQYF. As DNA, the CDR3 is TGCGCCAGCAGCCAATCGCTAGGGTCGGGCCACGAGCAGTACTTC. V gene TRBV4-3 combines with J gene TRBJ2-7, with no clear D. Looked up from germline, CDR1 is LGHNA and CDR2 is YSLEER. The germline V and J ends were trimmed by 2 bases and 5 bases, with 16 bases remaining between them. The CDR3 loop spans 15 amino acids.

This clonotype showed up just a few times. This sequence joins TRBV30 and TRBJ2-1; D ambiguous. Trimming took off 3 bases at V and 4 bases at J, with 10 bases between the two ends. This CDR3 has 13 amino acids. Germline CDR1 reads GTSNPN; CDR2 reads SVGIG (reference sequence). The CDR3 DNA reads as TGTGCCTGGAGCCCTGGGCGGTACAATGAGCAGTTCTTC. Its protein product is CAWSPGRYNEQFF.

The chain carries TRBV6-4 and TRBJ1-1, with TRBD1 matching 7 bases. The CDR3 has 13 amino acids. CDR1 and CDR2 (germline): MRHNA, SNTAGT. The J segment lost 10 bases and the V segment lost 0 bases, leaving 5 bases of the junction unmatched. In nucleotides, the CDR3 is TGTGCCAGCAGTGACTCGACAGGGTTGGCAGCTTTCTTT. This translates into CASSDSTGLAAFF.

This clonotype was seen a handful of times. The chain is built from TRBV20-1 and TRBJ2-1, with a possible D match to TRBD1 (6 bases). Germline V gene sequence: CDR1 DFQATT, CDR2 SNEGSKA (reference sequence). V shed 1 base and J shed 12 bases, with 13 bases lying between them. The CDR3 sequence is 12 residues long. The CDR3 sequence is CSARGRGVGQFF. Written as DNA, the CDR3 is TGCAGTGCTAGAGGCAGGGGTGTAGGGCAGTTCTTC.